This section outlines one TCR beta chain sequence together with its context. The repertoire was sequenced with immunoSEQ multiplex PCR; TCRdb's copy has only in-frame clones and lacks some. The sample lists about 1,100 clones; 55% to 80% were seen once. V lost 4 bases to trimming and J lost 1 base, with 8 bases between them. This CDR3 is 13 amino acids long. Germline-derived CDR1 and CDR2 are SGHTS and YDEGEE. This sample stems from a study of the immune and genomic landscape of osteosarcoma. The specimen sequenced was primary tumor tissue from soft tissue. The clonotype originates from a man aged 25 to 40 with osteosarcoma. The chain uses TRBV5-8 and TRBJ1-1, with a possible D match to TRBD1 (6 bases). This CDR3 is CASSVTGNTEAFF. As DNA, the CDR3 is TGTGCCAGCAGCGTGACAGGGAACACTGAAGCTTTCTTT.